The sequence of this T cell receptor (beta chain) was determined in a study of OX40 agonist ivuxolimab in advanced cancers. Sampling times: baseline, cycle 4 day 1, cycle 7 day 1. Study-wide points: Patients with a partial response at 0.1-3.0 mg/kg had among the lowest clonal expansion.

Assay used: immunoSEQ multiplex PCR; TCRdb lists only in-frame clones, some missing. The sample shows about 59,000 clones, roughly 84% of them seen only once. In the case of this clone: Its antigen is unidentified.

The CDR3 consists of 16 residues. J was trimmed by 4 bases and V by 0 bases; bases with no gene match: 7. Germline lookup yields CDR1 SGHRS and CDR2 YFSETQ. The chain employs TRBV5-1 and TRBJ2-3, with TRBD2 matching over 8 bases. The receptor was isolated from an adult with an advanced solid tumor such as melanoma, head and neck, liver or kidney cancer. The sample here was CD4+ or CD8+ T cells sorted from blood, taken in a trial of the OX40 agonist ivuxolimab. The CDR3 region is CASSLVSGKGADTQYF. In DNA, the CDR3 is TGCGCCAGCAGCTTGGTTAGCGGGAAGGGAGCAGATACGCAGTATTTT. Looking up the rest from reference TRBV5-1 and TRBJ2-3 gives the full variable domain: KAGVTQTPRYLIKTRGQQVTLSCSPISGHRSVSWYQQTPGQGLQFLFEYFSETQRNKGNFPGRFSGRQFSNSRSEMNVSTLELGDSALYLCASSLVSGKGADTQYFGPGTRLTVL.